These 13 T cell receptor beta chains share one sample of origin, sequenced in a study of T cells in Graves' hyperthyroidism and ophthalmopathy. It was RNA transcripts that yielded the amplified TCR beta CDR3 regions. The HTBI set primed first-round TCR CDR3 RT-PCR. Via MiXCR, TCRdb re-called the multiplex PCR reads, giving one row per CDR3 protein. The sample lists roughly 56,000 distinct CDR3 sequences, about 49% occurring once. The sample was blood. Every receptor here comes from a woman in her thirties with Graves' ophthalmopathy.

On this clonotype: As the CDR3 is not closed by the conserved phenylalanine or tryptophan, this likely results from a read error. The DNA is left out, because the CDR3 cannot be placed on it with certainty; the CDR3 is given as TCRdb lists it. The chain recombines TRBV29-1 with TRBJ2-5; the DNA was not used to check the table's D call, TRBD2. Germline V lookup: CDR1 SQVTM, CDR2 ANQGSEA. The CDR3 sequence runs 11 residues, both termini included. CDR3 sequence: CSVEEVAATHG.

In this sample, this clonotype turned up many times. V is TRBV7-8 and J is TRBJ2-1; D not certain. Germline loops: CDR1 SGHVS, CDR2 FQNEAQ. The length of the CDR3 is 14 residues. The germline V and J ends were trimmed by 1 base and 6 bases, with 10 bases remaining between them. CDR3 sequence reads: CASSLVSAANEQFF. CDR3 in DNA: TGTGCCAGCAGCTTAGTTTCCGCGGCCAATGAGCAGTTCTTC.

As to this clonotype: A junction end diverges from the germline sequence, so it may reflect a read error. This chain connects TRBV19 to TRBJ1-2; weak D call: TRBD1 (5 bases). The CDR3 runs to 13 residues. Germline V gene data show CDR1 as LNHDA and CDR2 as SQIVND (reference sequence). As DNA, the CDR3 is TGTGCCAGTAGTTTAGACAGAGCTGTGGGCTACACCTTC. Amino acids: CASSLDRAVGYTF.

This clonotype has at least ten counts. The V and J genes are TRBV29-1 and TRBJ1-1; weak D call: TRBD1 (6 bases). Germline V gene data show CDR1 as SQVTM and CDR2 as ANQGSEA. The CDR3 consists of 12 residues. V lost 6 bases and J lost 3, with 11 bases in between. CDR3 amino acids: CSVGGRDTEAFF. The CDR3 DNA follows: TGCAGCGTGGGGGGCAGGGACACTGAAGCTTTCTTT.

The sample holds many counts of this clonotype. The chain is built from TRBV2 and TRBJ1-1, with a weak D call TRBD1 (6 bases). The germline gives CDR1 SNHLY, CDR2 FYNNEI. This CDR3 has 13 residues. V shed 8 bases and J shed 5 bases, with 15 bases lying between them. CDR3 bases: TGTGCCAGCGCCATACAGGGTGGGACTGAAGCTTTCTTT. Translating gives CASAIQGGTEAFF.

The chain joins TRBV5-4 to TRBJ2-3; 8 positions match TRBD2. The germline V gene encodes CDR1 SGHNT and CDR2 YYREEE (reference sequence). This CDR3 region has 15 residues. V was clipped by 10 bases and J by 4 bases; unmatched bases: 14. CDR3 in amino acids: CAASPKAGVADTQYF. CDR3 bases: TGTGCCGCCAGCCCAAAAGCGGGAGTAGCAGATACGCAGTATTTT.

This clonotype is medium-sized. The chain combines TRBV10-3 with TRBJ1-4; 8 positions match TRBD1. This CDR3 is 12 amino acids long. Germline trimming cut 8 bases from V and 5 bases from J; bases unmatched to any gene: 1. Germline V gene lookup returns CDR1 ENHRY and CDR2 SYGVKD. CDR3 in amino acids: CAIRDRNEKLFF. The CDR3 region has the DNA TGTGCCATCCGGGACAGGAATGAAAAACTGTTTTTT.

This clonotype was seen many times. DNA of the CDR3: TGTGCCAGCAGCAGAGGAGCGGGAGCTAACTCCTACGAGCAGTACTTC. Translating gives CASSRGAGANSYEQYF. The chain uses TRBV9 and TRBJ2-7, with 8 bases lining up with TRBD2. V shed 4 bases and J 0 bases; nucleotides not matched to a gene: 9. The germline V gene encodes CDR1 SGDLS and CDR2 YYNGEE. CDR3 length: 16 amino acids.

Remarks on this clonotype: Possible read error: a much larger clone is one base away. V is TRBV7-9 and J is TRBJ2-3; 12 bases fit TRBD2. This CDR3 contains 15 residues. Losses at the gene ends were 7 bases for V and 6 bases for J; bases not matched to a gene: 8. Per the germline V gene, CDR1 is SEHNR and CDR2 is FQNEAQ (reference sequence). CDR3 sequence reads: CASNSLAGGRDTQYF. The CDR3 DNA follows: TGTGCCAGCAATTCACTAGCGGGAGGACGGGATACGCAGTATTTT. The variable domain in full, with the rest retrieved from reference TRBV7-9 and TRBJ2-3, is DTGVSQNPRHKITKRGQNVTFRCDPISEHNRLYWYRQTLGQGPEFLTYFQNEAQLEKSRLLSDRFSAERPKGSFSTLEIQRTEQGDSAMYLCASNSLAGGRDTQYFGPGTRLTVL.

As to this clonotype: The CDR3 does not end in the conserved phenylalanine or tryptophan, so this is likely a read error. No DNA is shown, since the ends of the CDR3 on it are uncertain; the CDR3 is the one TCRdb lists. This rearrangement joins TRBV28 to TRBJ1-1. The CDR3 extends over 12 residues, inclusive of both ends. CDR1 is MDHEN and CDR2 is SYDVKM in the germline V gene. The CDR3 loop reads CASSLTWTEAFS.

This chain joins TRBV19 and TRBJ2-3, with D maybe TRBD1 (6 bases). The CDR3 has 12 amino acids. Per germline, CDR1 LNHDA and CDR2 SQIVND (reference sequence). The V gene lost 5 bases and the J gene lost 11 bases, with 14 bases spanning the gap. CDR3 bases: TGTGCCAGTAGTGAGGACAGCCGCAAGCAGTATTTT. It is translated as CASSEDSRKQYF.

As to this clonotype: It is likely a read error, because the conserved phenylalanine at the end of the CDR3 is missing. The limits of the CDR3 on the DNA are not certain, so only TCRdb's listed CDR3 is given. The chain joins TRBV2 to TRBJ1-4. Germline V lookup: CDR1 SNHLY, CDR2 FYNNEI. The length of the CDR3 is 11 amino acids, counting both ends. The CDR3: CASSERGGTQV.

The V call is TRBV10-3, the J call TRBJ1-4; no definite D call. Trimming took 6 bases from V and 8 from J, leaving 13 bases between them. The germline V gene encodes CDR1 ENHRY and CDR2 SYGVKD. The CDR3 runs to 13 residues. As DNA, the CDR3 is TGTGCCATCAGCCAGCTAGCGGGAGAAAAACTGTTTTTT. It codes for CAISQLAGEKLFF.